These T cell receptor beta chains were read from a single sample in a study of blood T cell repertoires in COVID-19. Assay: immunoSEQ multiplex PCR; the TCRdb copy retains only in-frame clones and omits some. In the table there are about 100,000 clones, about 92% of which are singletons. What was sequenced was peripheral blood. These receptors all stem from a man between 45 and 60 years old with active COVID-19. CDR3s include the opening cysteine and the closing phenylalanine or tryptophan. D genes are given only for firm matches. Some rows mark clone size as missing; the rest say once, few, many or name a class of expanded clone.

cdr3_nt	cdr3_aa	j_call	d_call	clone_size	v_call
TGTGCCAGTAGTATAGCAGGGGCGACCGGGGAGCTGTTTTTT	CASSIAGATGELFF	TRBJ2-2	NA	NA	TRBV19
TGCGCCAGCAGCCTCAGGACTAGCGGGAGCGAGCAGTACTTC	CASSLRTSGSEQYF	TRBJ2-7	TRBD2	few	TRBV5-1
TGCGCCAGCAGCCAAGTGGCGGGGATTAGCAATCAGCCCCAGCATTTT	CASSQVAGISNQPQHF	TRBJ1-5	NA	NA	TRBV4-1
TGTGCCAGTAGCCCACGGAGGCAGGCGAACACTGAAGCTTTCTTT	CASSPRRQANTEAFF	TRBJ1-1	NA	NA	TRBV19
TGCAGTGCTAGTATGTTTCAGGCGGGAGGGTCCTACGAGCAGTACTTC	CSASMFQAGGSYEQYF	TRBJ2-7	TRBD2	once	TRBV20-1
TGTGCCAGCAGCTTACCCGGACAGTTCAGCTCCTATAATTCACCCCTCCACTTT	CASSLPGQFSSYNSPLHF	TRBJ1-6	NA	NA	TRBV11-2
TGTGCCAGCAGCGTAGGGACAGGGGTCACAGATACGCAGTATTTT	CASSVGTGVTDTQYF	TRBJ2-3	TRBD1	NA	TRBV9
TGTGCCAGCAGAGATCGGACAGGGAACCTCTACGAGCAGTACTTC	CASRDRTGNLYEQYF	TRBJ2-7	TRBD1	NA	TRBV6-6
TGTGCCAGCAGTGCGAGGGGGTATGGCTACACCTTC	CASSARGYGYTF	TRBJ1-2	NA	NA	TRBV12-3/TRBV12-4
TGTGCCAGCAGTGGAGGGACTAGCGGGAGCTCATCCGATACGCAGTATTTT	CASSGGTSGSSSDTQYF	TRBJ2-3	TRBD2	NA	TRBV6-1
TGTGCCAGCAGTTTGCTTCTCAGGGGGACCATCTCTGGAAACACCATATATTTT	CASSLLLRGTISGNTIYF	TRBJ1-3	TRBD1	NA	TRBV28
TGTGCCAGCAGCTTAGTTAGTAAGAAGAATTCACCCCTCCACTTT	CASSLVSKKNSPLHF	TRBJ1-6	NA	NA	TRBV11-2
TGTGCCAGCAGCTTGGGAAGGGCCCCGGGATACGAGCAGTACTTC	CASSLGRAPGYEQYF	TRBJ2-7	NA	NA	TRBV5-6
TGCGCCAGCAGCCCCGGTGGGTGGCAGGGTAACCAGCCCCAGCATTTT	CASSPGGWQGNQPQHF	TRBJ1-5	NA	few	TRBV5-1
TGTGCCAGCAGTTTCCGGGACAGCTATGGCTACACCTTC	CASSFRDSYGYTF	TRBJ1-2	TRBD1	NA	TRBV28
TGTGCCATCAGCCCAAGGACTAGCGGGAGCACAGATACGCAGTATTTT	CAISPRTSGSTDTQYF	TRBJ2-3	TRBD2	NA	TRBV10-3
TGTGCCAGCAGTCTTAATTCTCTAACAGGGTCGGATCTTGGTGGCTACACCTTC	CASSLNSLTGSDLGGYTF	TRBJ1-2	NA	NA	TRBV6-6
TGTGCCACCAGCACAACAAAAGCGGGAAACGACAATGAGCAGTTCTTC	CATSTTKAGNDNEQFF	TRBJ2-1	TRBD2	NA	TRBV24-1
TGCGCCAGCAGCCAACAAGCGGGACTAGCGGGAGATCGGAGGACCGGGGAGCTGTTTTTT	CASSQQAGLAGDRRTGELFF	TRBJ2-2	TRBD2	once	TRBV4-1
TGTGCCACCAGGTTTACTAGCACAGATACGCAGTATTTT	CATRFTSTDTQYF	TRBJ2-3	NA	NA	TRBV2
TGTGCCAGCAGTCGAACAGGGGGACCCACCGGGGAGCTGTTTTTT	CASSRTGGPTGELFF	TRBJ2-2	TRBD1	once	TRBV27
TGTGCCAGCAGCTTAGACGGGAGGGGAGCAGATACGCAGTATTTT	CASSLDGRGADTQYF	TRBJ2-3	TRBD2	NA	TRBV7-2
TGTGCCAGCAGCGGAGATACGCAGTATTTT	CASSGDTQYF	TRBJ2-3	NA	NA	TRBV6-5
TGTGCCAGCAGCCAGGCGAGACTAGGTCGGCACAATGAGCAGTTCTTC	CASSQARLGRHNEQFF	TRBJ2-1	NA	NA	TRBV4-2
TGTGCCAGCAGTTCTTGGCTAGGCAAAAACATTCAGTACTTC	CASSSWLGKNIQYF	TRBJ2-4	NA	NA	TRBV28
TGTGCCAGCAGCTTAGCCGGACATTACAATGAGCAGTTCTTC	CASSLAGHYNEQFF	TRBJ2-1	NA	NA	TRBV7-2
TGTGCCAGCAGCCCGGACAGGGTCGTAGCCAAAAACATTCAGTACTTC	CASSPDRVVAKNIQYF	TRBJ2-4	TRBD1	NA	TRBV5-4
TGTGCCAGCAGTTCGTACAGGGTCCTAGGTGAGCAGTACTTC	CASSSYRVLGEQYF	TRBJ2-7	NA	once	TRBV28
TGTGCCAGCTCGCCATTACAGGGGAACACCGGGGAGCTGTTTTTT	CASSPLQGNTGELFF	TRBJ2-2	NA	NA	TRBV18
TGTGCCAGCAGCTTAGGGGCTAGCGGGAGGAACACCGGGGAGCTGTTTTTT	CASSLGASGRNTGELFF	TRBJ2-2	TRBD2	NA	TRBV5-4
TGTGCTAGCGGACAGGGGGTGGGCACAGATACGCAGTATTTT	CASGQGVGTDTQYF	TRBJ2-3	TRBD1	NA	TRBV7-7
TGTGCCAGCAGCTTAGAGTCGGGGTCAGGAGAGACCCAGTACTTC	CASSLESGSGETQYF	TRBJ2-5	NA	NA	TRBV11-3
TGTGCCAGCAGCCAAGACGGGGCAGGAGGGAATCAGCCCCAGCATTTT	CASSQDGAGGNQPQHF	TRBJ1-5	NA	NA	TRBV3-1/TRBV3-2
TGCGCCAGCAGTGGAGATCCGGGGGAGCAGTACTTC	CASSGDPGEQYF	TRBJ2-7	NA	NA	TRBV10-2
TGCGCCAGCAGTGACGGGACTAGCGGTTACAATGAGCAGTTCTTC	CASSDGTSGYNEQFF	TRBJ2-1	TRBD2	NA	TRBV10-1
TGCGCCAGCAGCTTGTTCACAGGGCCTCACAATGAGCAGTTCTTC	CASSLFTGPHNEQFF	TRBJ2-1	NA	NA	TRBV5-1
TGTGCCAGCAGCGTAGACCGGGGTGGGAGTTCAACAGATACGCAGTATTTT	CASSVDRGGSSTDTQYF	TRBJ2-3	NA	NA	TRBV9
TGTGCCAGCAGGGGGGGGGCAAGTGGGACAGATACGCAGTATTTT	CASRGGASGTDTQYF	TRBJ2-3	NA	NA	TRBV28
TGTGCCTGGAGTGCAGCGGTCCTGGGAAACACCATATATTTT	CAWSAAVLGNTIYF	TRBJ1-3	NA	NA	TRBV30
TGTGCCAGCGGGGGGAAACAGGAATCCCCATTTCATGAGCAGTTCTTC	CASGGKQESPFHEQFF	TRBJ2-1	TRBD2	NA	TRBV19